This paragraph covers one T cell receptor (beta chain) sequence. V lost 4 bases to trimming and J lost 4 bases; unmatched junction nucleotides: 9. CDR1 SQVTM and CDR2 ANQGSEA come from the germline V gene. CDR3 length equals 16 residues. Clones were read by immunoSEQ multiplex PCR, and TCRdb kept only the in-frame ones, dropping some. This sample carries about 73,000 clones, roughly 90% of them seen once, and the ten largest clones take more than 8%. These data belong to a study of T cell changes during pregnancy in multiple sclerosis. The chain links TRBV29-1 to TRBJ2-6, with 8 bases lining up with TRBD1. The receptor's source is a female donor in good health, enrolled as a control in a pregnancy study. The sample was peripheral blood, taken after pregnancy. CDR3 residues: CSVGTAGGGGANVLTF. CDR3 DNA sequence: TGCAGCGTTGGGACCGCAGGGGGCGGAGGGGCCAACGTCCTGACTTTC.